A selection of T cell receptor beta chains follows, all from one sample in a study of siplizumab effects on memory and regulatory T cells. Method: immunoSEQ multiplex PCR; TCRdb's copy keeps in-frame clones and lacks some. The sample has 98,000 or so clones; about 93% are singletons. The sample taken for sequencing was Tregs sorted from blood. These receptors all come from a human donor in good health. The CDR3 runs from the conserved cysteine through the conserved F or W. Each record gives: J gene, V gene, CDR3 protein.

J gene: TRBJ2-7; V gene: TRBV11-1; CDR3 protein: CASSLGGPTHEQYF
J gene: TRBJ2-2; V gene: TRBV29-1; CDR3 protein: CSVEWVGGGELFF
J gene: TRBJ1-3; V gene: TRBV2; CDR3 protein: CAIRSSSGNTIYF
J gene: TRBJ2-1; V gene: TRBV7-9; CDR3 protein: CASSLYLGTVVTEQFF
J gene: TRBJ1-5; V gene: TRBV5-5; CDR3 protein: CASSQRSGGGNDQPQHF
J gene: TRBJ1-1; V gene: TRBV6-1; CDR3 protein: CASSSGREAFF
J gene: TRBJ2-2; V gene: TRBV6-5; CDR3 protein: CASSSGANTGELFF
J gene: TRBJ2-7; V gene: TRBV9; CDR3 protein: CASSSDRGSYEQYF
J gene: TRBJ2-5; V gene: TRBV6-1; CDR3 protein: CASSEFGLAGGPFGETQYF
J gene: TRBJ2-7; V gene: TRBV27; CDR3 protein: CASSPLWVRGYEQYF
J gene: TRBJ2-2; V gene: TRBV11-2; CDR3 protein: CASSTDRHGELFF